These 22 T cell receptor beta chains came from one sample sequenced in a study of blood T cell repertoires in COVID-19. Libraries were prepared by immunoSEQ multiplex PCR; TCRdb keeps only in-frame clonotypes and omits some of them. The data contain 100,000 to 150,000 clones, around 85% of them singletons. The sample comprised peripheral blood. These receptors came from a young man with COVID-19, enrolled during active disease.

V gene TRBV5-1 combines with J gene TRBJ1-2; 7 bases are a match to TRBD1. The CDR3 loop spans 14 amino acids. Trimming at V came to 4 bases and at J to 4 bases, leaving 7 bases not matched to a gene. CDR1 is SGHRS and CDR2 is YFSETQ in the germline V gene. The CDR3, as DNA: TGCGCCAGCAGCCCCGGACAGGTCTTCTATGGCTACACCTTC. Translating it yields CASSPGQVFYGYTF. The full variable domain, completed using reference TRBV5-1 and TRBJ1-2, is KAGVTQTPRYLIKTRGQQVTLSCSPISGHRSVSWYQQTPGQGLQFLFEYFSETQRNKGNFPGRFSGRQFSNSRSEMNVSTLELGDSALYLCASSPGQVFYGYTFGSGTRLTVV.

This clone was observed many times. The chain has TRBV27 and TRBJ2-1; 7 nucleotides align to TRBD1. CDR1 and CDR2 from the germline V gene are MNHEY and SMNVEV (reference sequence). With V trimmed by 5 bases and J by 4 bases, 8 bases remained unmatched. The CDR3 is 15 residues long. CDR3 DNA sequence: TGTGCCAGCAGTATCACAGGGGATTCTTACAATGAGCAGTTCTTC. It is translated as CASSITGDSYNEQFF.

The V call is TRBV27, the J call TRBJ2-7; the match to TRBD2 covers 7 bases. J was trimmed by 9 bases and V by 3 bases; bases with no gene match: 8. CDR3 length: 13 residues. Germline CDR1 and CDR2: MNHEY and SMNVEV (reference sequence). CDR3: CASSFVGGGGQYF. In DNA, the CDR3 is TGTGCCAGCAGTTTCGTTGGTGGGGGGGGGCAGTACTTC.

The chain couples TRBV5-4 to TRBJ2-7; no reliable D call. This CDR3 has 12 amino acids. Germline CDR1 and CDR2: SGHNT and YYREEE (reference sequence). V was pared by 0 bases and J by 5 bases, with 6 bases between. The CDR3 nucleotides read TGTGCCAGCAGCTTGGGTTCTAACGAGCAGTACTTC. This encodes CASSLGSNEQYF.

The rearrangement links TRBV2 to TRBJ1-1; D is uncertain. The V and J ends lost 11 bases and 1 base respectively, with 14 bases between them. This CDR3 has 13 amino acids. Germline values: CDR1 SNHLY, CDR2 FYNNEI. CDR3 amino acids: CAGRVSENTEAFF. CDR3 in DNA: TGTGCCGGGAGGGTCTCCGAGAACACTGAAGCTTTCTTT.

The CDR3 is CASLGQGKNTEAFF. The CDR3 DNA reads as TGTGCCAGCTTAGGACAGGGGAAGAACACTGAAGCTTTCTTT. The rearrangement links TRBV28 to TRBJ1-1; TRBD1 aligns across 9 bases. The CDR3 extends over 14 amino acids. The J segment lost 1 base and the V segment lost 8 bases, leaving 5 bases of the junction unmatched. From germline, CDR1 is MDHEN and CDR2 SYDVKM.

The rearrangement joins TRBV4-2 to TRBJ2-5; TRBD2 aligns across 8 bases. The CDR3 consists of 14 residues. After removal of 1 base from V and 3 bases from J, the junction contained 1 base not matched to a gene. The germline V gene has CDR1 LGHNA and CDR2 YNFKEQ. The DNA of the CDR3 is TGTGCCAGCAGCCAAGCGGGAGGGAAAGAGACCCAGTACTTC. Protein: CASSQAGGKETQYF.

Points on this clone: Other DNA sequences within the sample encode an identical CDR3. The chain uses TRBV7-2 and TRBJ2-2; TRBD2 matches at 12 bases. This CDR3 has 15 amino acids. J gave up 6 bases and V 2 bases, and 1 base lay outside the gene matches. CDR1 is SGHTA and CDR2 is FQGNSA in the germline V gene. CDR3 DNA: TGTGCCAGCAGCTTACTAGCGGGGGGGCCCGGGGAGCTGTTTTTT. It is translated as CASSLLAGGPGELFF.

The chain carries TRBV28 and TRBJ2-3; 7 bases align to TRBD2. This CDR3 contains 15 residues. Per germline, CDR1 MDHEN and CDR2 SYDVKM. The junction had 6 bases not matched to a gene; V was cut back by 6 bases and J by 0 bases. Here the CDR3 reads CASRPPGLSTDTQYF. The DNA for the CDR3 is TGTGCCAGCAGGCCCCCGGGACTAAGCACAGATACGCAGTATTTT.

V gene TRBV6-2 or TRBV6-3 combines with J gene TRBJ1-1; 8 bases are shared with TRBD1. CDR1 is MNHEY, CDR2 SVGEGT, per germline. This CDR3 comprises 16 residues. After removal of 6 bases from V and 0 bases from J, the junction contained 9 bases not matched to a gene. Written as DNA, the CDR3 is TGTGCCAGCAGCCGCGGGACAGGCTTCATGAACACTGAAGCTTTCTTT. Its protein is CASSRGTGFMNTEAFF.

The V and J genes are TRBV28 and TRBJ1-5; a weak D match, TRBD1 (6 bases). Germline V gene lookup returns CDR1 MDHEN and CDR2 SYDVKM. The CDR3 is 15 amino acids. Deletions cut 6 bases from V and 8 bases from J, with 20 bases between. The CDR3 region has the DNA TGTGCCAGCAGCCCGCCGGCGGGGGGCGTAGAGCCCCAGCATTTT. Translated, it gives CASSPPAGGVEPQHF.

V gene TRBV25-1 combines with J gene TRBJ1-1; 10 nucleotides match TRBD1. The CDR3 contains 15 residues. V dropped 6 bases and J dropped 1; count of bases not matched to a gene: 5. The germline V gene has CDR1 MGHDK and CDR2 SYGVNS. The CDR3 region has the DNA TGTGCCAGCAGAGGGACAGGGGAGGAGAACACTGAAGCTTTCTTT. Residues: CASRGTGEENTEAFF.

V is TRBV7-9 and J is TRBJ1-4; TRBD1 agrees at 7 bases. Germline assignment: CDR1 SEHNR and CDR2 FQNEAQ (reference sequence). This CDR3 comprises 15 residues. V lost 4 bases to trimming and J lost 4 bases; unmatched junction nucleotides: 6. This CDR3 reads CASSSPQGVNEKLFF. CDR3 DNA sequence: TGTGCCAGCAGCTCGCCGCAGGGGGTTAATGAAAAACTGTTTTTT.

CDR3 in amino acids: CASRTGGLYEQYF. For the CDR3, the DNA is TGTGCCAGCAGAACAGGGGGCCTTTACGAGCAGTACTTC. This chain uses TRBV6-5 with TRBJ2-7; 9 bases agree with TRBD1. The CDR3 is made up of 13 amino acids. Trimming removed 6 bases from V and 4 bases from J; junction bases left unmatched: 4. Looked up from germline, CDR1 is MNHEY and CDR2 is SVGAGI.

The chain recombines TRBV7-9 with TRBJ2-5, with 10 bases aligning to TRBD2. J was trimmed by 4 bases and V by 5 bases; bases with no gene match: 4. The CDR3 extends over 14 amino acids. CDR1 is SEHNR, CDR2 FQNEAQ, per germline (reference sequence). The chain's CDR3 is CASSPRLAGETQYF. The CDR3 coding sequence is TGTGCCAGCAGCCCTCGACTAGCGGGAGAGACCCAGTACTTC.

The CDR3 bases are TGTGCCAGCCGACAGGGGGCCACCCTTGAGCAGTTCTTC. It codes for CASRQGATLEQFF. V gene TRBV28 combines with J gene TRBJ2-1, with 10 bases that match TRBD1. In germline, CDR1 is MDHEN, CDR2 SYDVKM. The CDR3 has 13 amino acids. V was clipped by 8 bases and J by 9 bases; unmatched bases: 7. Looking up the rest from reference TRBV28 and TRBJ2-1 gives the full variable domain: DVKVTQSSRYLVKRTGEKVFLECVQDMDHENMFWYRQDPGLGLRLIYFSYDVKMKEKGDIPEGYSVSREKKERFSLILESASTNQTSMYLCASRQGATLEQFFGPGTRLTVL.

The chain is built from TRBV4-3 and TRBJ1-1, with 8 nucleotides matching TRBD1. The CDR3 is 16 residues long. V gave up 4 bases and J gave up 1 base; unmatched junction bases: 8. Germline values: CDR1 LGHNA, CDR2 YSLEER. Here the CDR3 DNA reads TGCGCCAGCAGCCGGGAGGGGGGGACAGGGAACACTGAAGCTTTCTTT. Its translation: CASSREGGTGNTEAFF.

This chain uses TRBV4-3 with TRBJ2-7, with 12 bases lining up with TRBD1. V lost 2 bases to trimming and J lost 5 bases; unmatched junction nucleotides: 7. The CDR3 contains 16 residues. Germline V gene sequence: CDR1 LGHNA, CDR2 YSLEER. The chain's CDR3 is CASSQRFGTGGHEQYF. The CDR3, as DNA: TGCGCCAGCAGCCAACGCTTCGGGACAGGGGGCCACGAGCAGTACTTC.

As DNA, the CDR3 is TGTGCCAGCAGCTCGCTGTACAGGGACTCTGGGGCCAACGTCCTGACTTTC. Translation gives CASSSLYRDSGANVLTF. The chain recombines TRBV5-8 with TRBJ2-6, with D perhaps matching TRBD1 (6 bases). V lost 3 bases, J lost 0 bases, and 13 bases lay in between. CDR1 is SGHTS and CDR2 is YDEGEE in the germline V gene. The CDR3 runs 17 residues.

The rearrangement links TRBV12-3 or TRBV12-4 to TRBJ1-1; D unresolved. This CDR3 region has 12 residues. Trimming took off 7 bases at V and 1 base at J, with 7 bases between the two ends. In DNA, the CDR3 is TGTGCCAGCAACACATGGAACACTGAAGCTTTCTTT. Residues: CASNTWNTEAFF.

The chain recombines TRBV6-5 with TRBJ2-5; TRBD1 aligns across 7 bases. Germline CDR1 reads MNHEY; CDR2 reads SVGAGI. The V gene end was trimmed by 7 bases and the J gene end by 4 bases; junction bases not matched to a gene: 12. This CDR3 contains 15 residues. CDR3 nucleotides: TGTGCCAGCAATCAGGGGGTTGTAGTAAGAGAGACCCAGTACTTC. This codes for CASNQGVVVRETQYF.

V and J are TRBV3-1 (or the pseudogene TRBV3-2) and TRBJ2-3; 12 bases are a match to TRBD2. In germline, CDR1 is LGHDT, CDR2 YNNKEL (reference sequence). There are 16 residues in the CDR3. J was trimmed by 5 bases and V by 4 bases; bases with no gene match: 7. The CDR3 DNA sequence: TGTGCCAGCAGCCGACAGACTAGCGGGAGTCTAGATACGCAGTATTTT. It translates to CASSRQTSGSLDTQYF.